This passage covers 19 T cell receptor beta chains from one sample sequenced in a study of T cells in Graves' hyperthyroidism and ophthalmopathy. Amplification yielded TCR beta CDR3 regions, with RNA transcripts as the source. Using the HTBI primer set, a first-round RT-PCR was run on the TCR CDR3. TCRdb reprocessed the multiplex PCR reads via MiXCR and lists one record per CDR3 protein. The top ten clones hold around 10% of a sample with some 800,000 distinct CDR3 sequences, around 38% of them seen once. Sequenced input: blood. These receptors all come from a man younger than 35 with Graves' hyperthyroidism.

This clonotype was observed a handful of times. This chain connects TRBV7-8 to TRBJ2-7; D possibly uses TRBD1 or TRBD2 (6 bases each). The CDR3 covers 15 residues. The ends were cut back, 5 bases at V and 3 bases at J, with 17 bases in the middle. CDR1 SGHVS and CDR2 FQNEAQ come from the germline V gene. The CDR3 DNA reads TGTGCCAGCAGCCCCCAATGGGGGGCCAACTACGAGCAGTACTTC. The encoded protein is CASSPQWGANYEQYF.

This clonotype occurred a few times. V usage is TRBV2 and J usage is TRBJ2-2; perhaps TRBD1 as D (6 bases). The CDR3 spans 14 residues. Germline CDR1 is SNHLY and CDR2 is FYNNEI. The ends were cut back, 7 bases at V and 2 bases at J, with 11 bases in the middle. For the CDR3, the DNA is TGTGCCAGCATTCGGGACACTAACACCGGGGAGCTGTTTTTT. It translates to CASIRDTNTGELFF.

The chain is built from TRBV10-3 and TRBJ2-7; the match to TRBD1 covers 7 bases. CDR1 is ENHRY, CDR2 SYGVKD, per germline. The trim removed 5 bases at V and 3 bases at J, leaving 7 bases unmatched. The CDR3 contains 14 residues. This CDR3 is CAISPWDSDYEQYF. The CDR3 DNA follows: TGTGCCATCAGTCCTTGGGACAGCGACTACGAGCAGTACTTC.

V and J are TRBV11-2 and TRBJ1-1; tentative D call: TRBD1 (6 bases). V was shortened by 6 bases and J by 10 bases, with 21 bases between the two germline ends. From germline, CDR1 is SGHAT and CDR2 FQNNGV. The CDR3 covers 14 residues. CDR3 sequence: CASSSLSGVEGAFF. For the CDR3, the DNA is TGTGCCAGCAGTTCTCTTTCAGGGGTGGAGGGAGCTTTCTTT.

The sample holds a few counts of this clonotype. The rearrangement joins TRBV12-3 or TRBV12-4 to TRBJ1-1; TRBD1 agrees at 7 bases. The V gene end was trimmed by 5 bases and the J gene end by 1 base; junction bases not matched to a gene: 7. The length of the CDR3 is 15 residues. The CDR3 coding sequence is TGTGCCAGCAGTGAGGGGGCAGGGGCGAACACTGAAGCTTTCTTT. This translates into CASSEGAGANTEAFF.

V is TRBV15 and J is TRBJ2-5; D call uncertain. CDR3 length equals 13 residues. Per the germline V gene, CDR1 is LNHNV and CDR2 is YYDKDF (reference sequence). Deletions cut 3 bases from V and 4 bases from J, with 9 bases between. The CDR3, as DNA: TGTGCCACCAGCAGTATCGAGGTAGAGACCCAGTACTTC. As protein: CATSSIEVETQYF.

This clonotype was counted a few times. The chain couples TRBV20-1 to TRBJ2-7; D is possibly TRBD2 (6 bases). Germline V gene sequence: CDR1 DFQATT, CDR2 SNEGSKA (reference sequence). The CDR3 runs to 14 residues. The germline V and J ends were trimmed by 6 bases and 1 base, with 16 bases remaining between them. DNA of the CDR3: TGCAGTGCCGACCCTCTAGCGCCGTCCTACGAGCAGTACTTC. Translating gives CSADPLAPSYEQYF.

There are a few counts of this clonotype. The V and J genes are TRBV19 and TRBJ2-5; TRBD2 agrees at 7 bases. The CDR3 has 15 amino acids. Germline assignment: CDR1 LNHDA and CDR2 SQIVND (reference sequence). Trimming at V came to 1 base and at J to 0 bases, leaving 2 bases not matched to a gene. This CDR3 is CASSIGGLNQETQYF. The CDR3 nucleotides read TGTGCCAGTAGTATAGGGGGACTAAACCAAGAGACCCAGTACTTC.

This clonotype has more than one count but fewer than ten. The chain has TRBV20-1 and TRBJ2-2; D is unclear. V dropped 5 bases and J dropped 6 bases, with 13 bases sitting between them. The CDR3 is made up of 13 amino acids. The germline gives CDR1 DFQATT, CDR2 SNEGSKA (reference sequence). Here the CDR3 reads CSALPDRAGELFF. In DNA, the CDR3 is TGCAGTGCTTTACCTGACCGGGCCGGGGAGCTGTTTTTT.

V is TRBV10-3 and J is TRBJ1-2; tentatively, D is TRBD1 (5 bases). The CDR3 contains 13 residues. V was cut by 7 bases and J by 3 bases, with 12 bases left in between. CDR1 ENHRY and CDR2 SYGVKD come from the germline V gene. CDR3 sequence: CAINVEGHYGYTF. CDR3 coding DNA: TGTGCCATCAACGTCGAGGGGCACTATGGCTACACCTTC.

J is TRBJ1-2 and V is TRBV5-6; D is possibly TRBD1 (5 bases). Trimming stripped 4 bases from V and 9 bases from J, with 16 bases between. Germline V gene sequence: CDR1 SGHDT, CDR2 YYEEEE. CDR3 size: 13 residues. CDR3 sequence reads: CASSPDDGGSYTF. CDR3 DNA sequence: TGTGCCAGCAGCCCAGATGATGGGGGAAGCTACACCTTC.

This clonotype was observed a handful of times. The rearrangement links TRBV19 to TRBJ1-5, with 8 bases aligning to TRBD1. J was trimmed by 0 bases and V by 9 bases; bases with no gene match: 10. CDR1 is LNHDA and CDR2 is SQIVND in the germline V gene (reference sequence). The CDR3 has 16 amino acids. The CDR3 is CASTQDRVYSNQPQHF. The CDR3 DNA reads as TGTGCCAGCACCCAGGACAGGGTTTATAGCAATCAGCCCCAGCATTTT.

V is TRBV6-1 and J is TRBJ1-1; D gene ambiguous. The CDR3 spans 16 residues. The V and J ends lost 8 bases and 2 bases respectively, with 21 bases between them. The germline V gene encodes CDR1 MNHNS and CDR2 SASEGT. The CDR3 nucleotides read TGTGCCAGCTCCCCGACGAGGGTGGCGGGTAACACTGAAGCTTTCTTT. It codes for CASSPTRVAGNTEAFF.

A few counts support this clonotype. The CDR3 reads CSVGRETDLFF. The DNA of the CDR3 is TGCAGCGTTGGGAGGGAAACCGACCTGTTTTTT. V usage is TRBV29-1 and J usage is TRBJ1-4; D ambiguous. Germline V gene sequence: CDR1 SQVTM, CDR2 ANQGSEA. V gave up 4 bases and J gave up 14 bases, with 14 bases separating them. The CDR3 is 11 residues long.

This clonotype has only one observation. The chain combines TRBV10-3 with TRBJ1-2; D remains unclear. Trimming left V 11 bases short and J 2 bases short, with 12 bases between. This CDR3 region has 12 residues. The germline CDR1 and CDR2 sequences are ENHRY and SYGVKD. The CDR3 DNA follows: TGTGCCTCGGCCAGGCTCAACTATGGCTACACCTTC. It translates to CASARLNYGYTF.

The rearrangement uses TRBV5-1 and TRBJ2-5, with TRBD1 identical over 7 bases. CDR1 is SGHRS and CDR2 is YFSETQ in the germline V gene. The CDR3 is 16 amino acids. V gave up 0 bases and J gave up 1 base; unmatched junction bases: 6. CDR3 sequence (DNA): TGCGCCAGCAGCTTGGGGCAGGGACAGTCCCAAGAGACCCAGTACTTC. Translation: CASSLGQGQSQETQYF. The complete variable domain, with remaining parts taken from reference TRBV5-1 and TRBJ2-5, reads KAGVTQTPRYLIKTRGQQVTLSCSPISGHRSVSWYQQTPGQGLQFLFEYFSETQRNKGNFPGRFSGRQFSNSRSEMNVSTLELGDSALYLCASSLGQGQSQETQYFGPGTRLLVL.

This rearrangement joins TRBV9 to TRBJ2-5, with 7 bases lining up with TRBD2. The J call is doubtful: the DNA matches TRBJ2-1 better. The length of the CDR3 is 14 residues. Germline lookup yields CDR1 SGDLS and CDR2 YYNGEE. The CDR3 is CASSGGSGAMRQFF. CDR3 in DNA: TGTGCCAGCAGTGGCGGGAGTGGGGCGATGCGGCAGTTCTTC.

This chain uses TRBV19 with TRBJ1-3; D ambiguous. Per the germline V gene, CDR1 is LNHDA and CDR2 is SQIVND (reference sequence). The CDR3 runs 12 residues. Trimming took 8 bases from V and 3 from J, leaving 8 bases between them. CDR3 sequence: CASGVSGNTIYF. The CDR3 region has the DNA TGTGCCAGTGGAGTAAGTGGAAACACCATATATTTT.

This clonotype was observed at least ten times. The chain recombines TRBV7-8 with TRBJ1-5; D remains ambiguous. V lost 0 bases, J lost 4 bases, and 10 bases lay in between. CDR1 is SGHVS and CDR2 is FQNEAQ in the germline V gene. CDR3 length equals 15 residues. Here the CDR3 DNA reads TGTGCCAGCAGCTTAGCGGACCAAGCAAATCAGCCCCAGCATTTT. This encodes CASSLADQANQPQHF. Complete variable domain (other parts from reference TRBV7-8 and TRBJ1-5): GAGVSQSPRYKVAKRGQDVALRCDPISGHVSLFWYQQALGQGPEFLTYFQNEAQLDKSGLPSDRFFAERPEGSVSTLKIQRTQQEDSAVYLCASSLADQANQPQHFGDGTRLSIL.